These 30 T cell receptor beta chains were sequenced from one sample in a study of T cells in Graves' hyperthyroidism and ophthalmopathy. Using RNA transcripts as the source, TCR beta CDR3 regions were amplified. HTBI primers were the set used in a first-round RT-PCR of the TCR CDR3. Each CDR3 protein gets one entry after TCRdb re-called the multiplex PCR reads with MiXCR. Among 540,000 or so distinct CDR3 sequences listed, around 42% were seen once. Sequenced: peripheral blood or thyroid tissue (not recorded which). These receptors originate from an adult woman with Graves' disease, either hyperthyroidism or ophthalmopathy (not recorded which).

This clonotype was seen ten or more times. The chain couples TRBV19 to TRBJ2-7; D perhaps matches TRBD1 (5 bases). V shed 5 bases and J shed 1 base, with 9 bases lying between them. The CDR3 length is 13 residues. The germline V gene has CDR1 LNHDA and CDR2 SQIVND (reference sequence). The CDR3 reads CASSVRQSYEQYF. CDR3 coding DNA: TGTGCCAGTAGTGTCAGACAGTCCTACGAGCAGTACTTC. Based on the CDR3 plus reference TRBV19 and TRBJ2-7, the full variable domain is DGGITQSPKYLFRKEGQNVTLSCEQNLNHDAMYWYRQDPGQGLRLIYYSQIVNDFQKGDIAEGYSVSREKKESFPLTVTSAQKNPTAFYLCASSVRQSYEQYFGPGTRLTVT.

This clonotype has a count of ten or more. The chain carries TRBV29-1 and TRBJ1-2; D call uncertain. In germline, CDR1 is SQVTM, CDR2 ANQGSEA. The V end lost 3 bases, the J end lost 2 bases, and 7 bases lay between the germline ends. The CDR3 loop spans 12 amino acids. This CDR3 reads CSVDGGNYGYTF. Written as DNA, the CDR3 is TGCAGCGTTGATGGCGGAAACTATGGCTACACCTTC.

V gene TRBV20-1 combines with J gene TRBJ2-7; 13 bases are shared with TRBD2. V was pared by 3 bases and J by 1 base, with 6 bases of the junction left unmatched. The CDR3 loop spans 16 amino acids. CDR1 and CDR2 from the germline V gene are DFQATT and SNEGSKA (reference sequence). This CDR3 is CSASTLAGGGSYEQYF. In DNA form, the CDR3 reads TGCAGTGCTAGTACACTAGCGGGAGGGGGGTCCTACGAGCAGTACTTC.

A remark on this clonotype: Mismatch with germline at one junction end may stem from a read error. The chain couples TRBV4-1 to TRBJ1-1; the D gene is possibly TRBD1 (5 bases). This CDR3 has 15 residues. The germline gives CDR1 MGHRA, CDR2 YSYEKL. The CDR3 DNA follows: TGCACCAGCAGCCAAAGGGATAGGGGGAACACTGAAGCTTTCTTT. As protein: CTSSQRDRGNTEAFF.

J is TRBJ1-1 and V is TRBV2; D is undetermined. Germline V lookup: CDR1 SNHLY, CDR2 FYNNEI. The CDR3 runs 14 residues. Trimming took off 4 bases at V and 0 bases at J, with 9 bases between the two ends. CDR3 sequence (DNA): TGTGCCAGCAGTGTTGGTGTACTGAACACTGAAGCTTTCTTT. This sequence encodes CASSVGVLNTEAFF.

This clonotype was recorded only once. The chain uses TRBV19 and TRBJ2-2; 10 bases line up with TRBD2. This CDR3 contains 15 residues. Trimming took 3 bases from V and 6 from J; bases not matched to a gene: 4. In germline, CDR1 is LNHDA, CDR2 SQIVND (reference sequence). CDR3 amino acids: CASSISLAGAGELFF. The CDR3 DNA reads TGTGCCAGTAGTATTTCCCTAGCGGGAGCCGGGGAGCTGTTTTTT. Supplemented by reference TRBV19 and TRBJ2-2, the full variable domain reads DGGITQSPKYLFRKEGQNVTLSCEQNLNHDAMYWYRQDPGQGLRLIYYSQIVNDFQKGDIAEGYSVSREKKESFPLTVTSAQKNPTAFYLCASSISLAGAGELFFGEGSRLTVL.

This clonotype has at least ten counts. The rearrangement uses TRBV20-1 and TRBJ2-5, with D possibly TRBD1 on 5 matching bases. V was cut by 8 bases and J by 5 bases, with 15 bases left in between. Looked up from germline, CDR1 is DFQATT and CDR2 is SNEGSKA (reference sequence). The CDR3 has 12 amino acids. DNA of the CDR3: TGCAGTTTAAAGGGGCCTTGGGAGACCCAGTACTTC. It encodes CSLKGPWETQYF.

This clonotype was counted a single time. V usage is TRBV7-2 and J usage is TRBJ1-1; possible D gene TRBD1, 6 bases. Between the trimmed V and J ends, which lost 5 bases and 0 bases, there was a span of 13 bases. CDR1 and CDR2 (germline): SGHTA, FQGNSA. The CDR3 length is 15 residues. CDR3 coding DNA: TGTGCCAGCAGCCATGTGGACAGTGTGAACACTGAAGCTTTCTTT. Its translation is CASSHVDSVNTEAFF.

The gene calls are TRBV4-3 and TRBJ1-2; 7 bases line up with TRBD1. The CDR3 covers 15 residues. Germline V gene data show CDR1 as LGHNA and CDR2 as YSLEER. Trimming at V came to 5 bases and at J to 4 bases, leaving 10 bases not matched to a gene. The CDR3 protein is CASSVPGTVVYGYTF. CDR3 DNA sequence: TGCGCCAGCAGCGTGCCCGGGACAGTAGTCTATGGCTACACCTTC.

This clonotype showed up just a few times. This chain connects TRBV7-2 to TRBJ1-2, with 8 bases aligning to TRBD1. The CDR3 extends over 14 amino acids. Germline V gene lookup returns CDR1 SGHTA and CDR2 FQGNSA. V trimming: 7 bases; J trimming: 4 bases; junction bases outside the gene matches: 8. CDR3 loop: CASTEQGGGYGYTF. CDR3 nucleotides: TGTGCCAGCACCGAACAGGGGGGCGGCTATGGCTACACCTTC. Based on the CDR3 plus reference TRBV7-2 and TRBJ1-2, the full variable domain is GAGVSQSPSNKVTEKGKDVELRCDPISGHTALYWYRQSLGQGLEFLIYFQGNSAPDKSGLPSDRFSAERTGGSVSTLTIQRTQQEDSAVYLCASTEQGGGYGYTFGSGTRLTVV.

Concerning this clonotype: At one of its ends the junction is not consistent with the germline gene, which may arise from a read error. The rearrangement links TRBV10-2 to TRBJ1-1; the D gene is possibly TRBD1 (5 bases). Germline lookup yields CDR1 WSHSY and CDR2 SAAADI. The CDR3 is 15 amino acids. The CDR3 is CASSEVRTLNTEAFF. For the CDR3, the DNA is TGTGCCAGCAGTGAAGTAAGGACACTGAACACTGAAGCTTTCTTT.

V is TRBV20-1 and J is TRBJ1-5; a weak D match, TRBD1 (5 bases). Trimming stripped 7 bases from V and 6 bases from J, with 13 bases between. The CDR3 extends over 12 amino acids. In germline, CDR1 is DFQATT, CDR2 SNEGSKA (reference sequence). In DNA form, the CDR3 reads TGCAGTGAAAGGGAGGGGCTTCAGCCCCAGCATTTT. This encodes CSEREGLQPQHF.

The CDR3 bases are TGCAGCGTTGATCCAGGGAACTATGGCTACACCTTC. Its protein is CSVDPGNYGYTF. The chain couples TRBV29-1 to TRBJ1-2, with D maybe TRBD1 (5 bases). The length of the CDR3 is 12 residues. Germline CDR1 and CDR2: SQVTM and ANQGSEA. The ends were cut back, 3 bases at V and 2 bases at J, with 7 bases in the middle.

A note on this clonotype: Sequence at one end of the junction differs from germline and may be a read error. The V gene is TRBV10-2, the J gene TRBJ2-7, with 9 bases fitting TRBD1. Germline CDR1 is WSHSY and CDR2 is SAAADI. There are 12 residues in the CDR3. CDR3: CAIKGQGTEQYF. CDR3 sequence (DNA): TGTGCCATCAAAGGACAGGGGACCGAGCAGTACTTC.

This clonotype showed up many times. V and J are TRBV6-1 and TRBJ2-5; D remains ambiguous. The CDR3 loop spans 14 amino acids. Germline assignment: CDR1 MNHNS and CDR2 SASEGT. The V end lost 4 bases, the J end lost 1 base, and 10 bases lay between the germline ends. CDR3 coding DNA: TGTGCCAGCAGTGTTTGGGGAACCCAAGAGACCCAGTACTTC. Translating it yields CASSVWGTQETQYF.

The chain couples TRBV12-3 or TRBV12-4 to TRBJ2-7; D is uncertain. CDR3 length equals 8 residues. CDR3 sequence reads: CASSLGLV. The CDR3 DNA follows: TGTGCCAGCAGCTTAGGCCTTGTG.

The J gene is TRBJ1-2, the V gene TRBV6-1; D gene ambiguous. Per germline, CDR1 MNHNS and CDR2 SASEGT. Trimming stripped 9 bases from V and 5 bases from J, with 25 bases between. The CDR3 consists of 16 residues. The CDR3 is CASLAGGPFGIYGYTF. The CDR3 nucleotides are TGTGCCAGTCTAGCGGGAGGGCCATTCGGGATTTATGGCTACACCTTC.

This clonotype was found once. The V call is TRBV19, the J call TRBJ1-1, with D perhaps TRBD1 (6 bases). The CDR3 runs to 14 residues. Germline CDR1 reads LNHDA; CDR2 reads SQIVND (reference sequence). V gave up 11 bases and J gave up 5 bases, with 21 bases separating them. The CDR3 sequence: CASFPPGVRTEAFF. As DNA, the CDR3 is TGTGCCTCCTTTCCTCCAGGGGTCCGAACTGAAGCTTTCTTT.

The table lists this clonotype with many counts. The chain uses TRBV19 and TRBJ1-5; D is perhaps TRBD1 (5 bases). Germline lookup yields CDR1 LNHDA and CDR2 SQIVND (reference sequence). The CDR3 extends over 15 amino acids. V was clipped by 3 bases and J by 7 bases, with 16 bases between them. In DNA, the CDR3 is TGTGCCAGTAGTATTGGGGGGGGAAGAGGACAGCCCCAGCATTTT. Translation: CASSIGGGRGQPQHF.

This clonotype was seen repeatedly, ten times or more. The V call is TRBV24-1, the J call TRBJ1-1, with D possibly matching TRBD1 (5 bases). There are 11 residues in the CDR3. Trimming shortened V by 5 bases and J by 10 bases, and 10 bases separated the two germline ends. Per the germline V gene, CDR1 is KGHDR and CDR2 is SFDVKD. The CDR3 sequence: CATSAGRRAFF. CDR3 in DNA: TGTGCCACCAGTGCAGGGCGGCGAGCTTTCTTT.

The J gene is TRBJ1-2, the V gene TRBV2; D gene uncertain. Germline assignment: CDR1 SNHLY and CDR2 FYNNEI. The CDR3 contains 12 residues. Trimming stripped 7 bases from V and 4 bases from J, with 10 bases between. The CDR3 sequence: CASTSDGYGYTF. The DNA for the CDR3 is TGTGCCAGCACTTCTGACGGCTATGGCTACACCTTC.

This clonotype was recorded at least ten times. The chain links TRBV12-3 or TRBV12-4 to TRBJ1-1; perhaps TRBD1 as D (5 bases). The CDR3 extends over 16 amino acids. The V end was cut by 6 bases, the J end by 0 bases, with 17 bases between. CDR3 region: CASSPATGYMNTEAFF. CDR3 in DNA: TGTGCCAGCAGCCCCGCTACAGGTTACATGAACACTGAAGCTTTCTTT.

A word on this clonotype: The junction departs from the called germline gene at one end, perhaps through a read error. The rearrangement joins TRBV7-9 to TRBJ1-1; possible D gene TRBD1, 5 bases. The CDR3 sequence is 19 residues long. Germline loops: CDR1 SEHNR, CDR2 FQNEAQ (reference sequence). The CDR3 loop reads CASSPSNLYQGPAGTEAFF. Here the CDR3 DNA reads TGTGCTAGCAGCCCCAGCAACCTCTATCAGGGCCCCGCGGGCACTGAAGCTTTCTTT.

In the case of this clonotype: One junction end disagrees with the germline gene, perhaps due to a read error. This chain links TRBV2 with TRBJ1-1; D gene uncertain. From germline, CDR1 is SNHLY and CDR2 FYNNEI. The CDR3 is 13 amino acids. CDR3 sequence reads: CTSSGSMNTEAFF. The CDR3 DNA reads TGTACCAGCAGCGGCAGCATGAACACTGAAGCTTTCTTT.

This clonotype came up many times. V usage is TRBV11-1 and J usage is TRBJ2-2; unclear D gene. The V and J ends lost 5 bases and 5 bases respectively, with 9 bases between them. Germline V lookup: CDR1 SGHAT, CDR2 FQDESV (reference sequence). The CDR3 length is 13 residues. CDR3 sequence: CASSGLWTGELFF. DNA for the CDR3: TGTGCCAGCAGCGGGCTTTGGACCGGGGAGCTGTTTTTT.

This clonotype has at least ten counts. The chain joins TRBV10-2 to TRBJ1-6; 7 positions agree with TRBD1. The CDR3 has 14 amino acids. Unmatched junction bases numbered 5, after V lost 5 bases and J lost 7 bases. Germline CDR1 is WSHSY and CDR2 is SAAADI. The CDR3 sequence is CASSKQGPNSPLHF. The CDR3 bases are TGCGCCAGCAGTAAACAGGGGCCCAATTCACCCCTCCACTTT.

J is TRBJ1-5 and V is TRBV2, with D unclear. The CDR3 has 16 amino acids. From germline, CDR1 is SNHLY and CDR2 FYNNEI. V was cut by 6 bases and J by 4 bases, with 19 bases left in between. The chain's CDR3 is CASRVTAPIGNQPQHF. CDR3 DNA: TGTGCCAGCAGAGTGACGGCCCCTATAGGAAATCAGCCCCAGCATTTT.

Only a few counts were recorded for this clonotype. The chain is built from TRBV7-9 and TRBJ2-1, with a tentative D call TRBD2 (6 bases). The germline gives CDR1 SEHNR, CDR2 FQNEAQ (reference sequence). The V end lost 0 bases, the J end lost 0 bases, and 9 bases lay between the germline ends. This CDR3 is 16 amino acids long. In nucleotides, the CDR3 is TGTGCCAGCAGCTTAGCACTAGCCGGCTCCTACAATGAGCAGTTCTTC. Its protein product is CASSLALAGSYNEQFF.

The chain combines TRBV10-3 with TRBJ2-2; D uncertain. Trimming cost V 4 bases and J 3 bases, with 6 bases left between them. Germline lookup yields CDR1 ENHRY and CDR2 SYGVKD. This CDR3 region has 13 residues. The CDR3 DNA reads as TGTGCCATCAGTGCGGGTCACACCGGGGAGCTGTTTTTT. Translating gives CAISAGHTGELFF.

The chain employs TRBV29-1 and TRBJ1-2; D remains unclear. The CDR3 has 11 amino acids. The V end was cut by 8 bases, the J end by 3 bases, with 10 bases between. CDR1 is SQVTM and CDR2 is ANQGSEA in the germline V gene. CDR3 sequence: CSLETDYGYTF. As DNA, the CDR3 is TGCAGCTTAGAGACGGACTATGGCTACACCTTC.